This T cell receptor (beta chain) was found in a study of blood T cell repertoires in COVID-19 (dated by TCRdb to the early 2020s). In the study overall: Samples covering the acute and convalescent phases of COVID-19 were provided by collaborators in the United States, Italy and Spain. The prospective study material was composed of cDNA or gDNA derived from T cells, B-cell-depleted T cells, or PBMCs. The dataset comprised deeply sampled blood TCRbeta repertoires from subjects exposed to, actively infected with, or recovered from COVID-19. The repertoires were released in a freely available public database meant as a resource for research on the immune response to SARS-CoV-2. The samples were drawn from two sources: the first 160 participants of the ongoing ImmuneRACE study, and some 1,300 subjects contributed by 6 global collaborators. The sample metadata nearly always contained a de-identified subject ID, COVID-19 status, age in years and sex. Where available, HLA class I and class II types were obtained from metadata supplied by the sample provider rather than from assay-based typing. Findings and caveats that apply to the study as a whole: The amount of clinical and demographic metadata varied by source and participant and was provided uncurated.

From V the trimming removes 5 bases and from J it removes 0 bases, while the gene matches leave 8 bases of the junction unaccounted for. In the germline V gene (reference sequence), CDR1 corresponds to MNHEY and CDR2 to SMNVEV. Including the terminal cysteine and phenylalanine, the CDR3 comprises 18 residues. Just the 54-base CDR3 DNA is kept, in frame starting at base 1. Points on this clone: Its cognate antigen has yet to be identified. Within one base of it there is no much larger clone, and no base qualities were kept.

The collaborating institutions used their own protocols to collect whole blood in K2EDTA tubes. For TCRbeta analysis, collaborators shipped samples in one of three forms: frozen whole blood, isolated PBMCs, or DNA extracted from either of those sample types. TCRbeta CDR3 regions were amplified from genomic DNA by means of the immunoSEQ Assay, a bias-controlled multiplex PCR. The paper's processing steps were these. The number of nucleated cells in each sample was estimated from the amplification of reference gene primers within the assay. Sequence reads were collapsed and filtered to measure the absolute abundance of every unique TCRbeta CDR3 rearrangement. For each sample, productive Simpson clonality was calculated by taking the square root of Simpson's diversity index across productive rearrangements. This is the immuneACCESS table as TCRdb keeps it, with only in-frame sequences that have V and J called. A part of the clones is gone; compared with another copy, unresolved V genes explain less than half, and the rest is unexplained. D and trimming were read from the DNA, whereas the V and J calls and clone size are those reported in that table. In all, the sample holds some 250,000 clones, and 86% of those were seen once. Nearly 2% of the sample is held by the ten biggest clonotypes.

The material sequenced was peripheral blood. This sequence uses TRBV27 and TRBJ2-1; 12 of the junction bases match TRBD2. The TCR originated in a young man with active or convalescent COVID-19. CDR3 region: CASSLTSGGRSSYNEQFF. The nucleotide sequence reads TGTGCCAGCAGTCTCACTAGCGGGGGGCGCAGCTCCTACAATGAGCAGTTCTTC.